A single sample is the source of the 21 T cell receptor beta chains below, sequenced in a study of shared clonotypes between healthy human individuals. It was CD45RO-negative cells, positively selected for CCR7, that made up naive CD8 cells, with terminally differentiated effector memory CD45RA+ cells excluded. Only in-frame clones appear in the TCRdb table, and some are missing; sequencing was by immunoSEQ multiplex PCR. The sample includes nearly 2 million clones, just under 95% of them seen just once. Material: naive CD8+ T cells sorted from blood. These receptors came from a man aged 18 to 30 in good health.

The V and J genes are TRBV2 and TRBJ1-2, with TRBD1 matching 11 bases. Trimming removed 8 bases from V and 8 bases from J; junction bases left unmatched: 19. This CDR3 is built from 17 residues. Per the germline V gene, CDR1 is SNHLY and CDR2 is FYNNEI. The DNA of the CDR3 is TGTGCCAGCGTCGACTGGCCTGTAGGACAGGGGGCACGAGGCTACACCTTC. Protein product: CASVDWPVGQGARGYTF. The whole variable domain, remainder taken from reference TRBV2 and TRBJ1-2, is EPEVTQTPSHQVTQMGQEVILRCVPISNHLYFYWYRQILGQKVEFLVSFYNNEISEKSEIFDDQFSVERPDGSNFTLKIRSTKLEDSAMYFCASVDWPVGQGARGYTFGSGTRLTVV.

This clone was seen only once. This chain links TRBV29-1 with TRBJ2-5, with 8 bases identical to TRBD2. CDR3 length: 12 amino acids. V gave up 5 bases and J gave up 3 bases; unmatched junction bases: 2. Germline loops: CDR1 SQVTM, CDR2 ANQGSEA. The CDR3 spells CSVQAGEETQYF. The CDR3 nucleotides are TGCAGCGTTCAAGCGGGGGAAGAGACCCAGTACTTC.

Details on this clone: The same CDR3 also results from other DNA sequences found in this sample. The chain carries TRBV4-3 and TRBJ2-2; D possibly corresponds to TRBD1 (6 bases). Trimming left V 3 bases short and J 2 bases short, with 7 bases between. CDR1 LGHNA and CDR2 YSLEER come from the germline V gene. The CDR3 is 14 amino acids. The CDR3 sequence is CASSQGHNTGELFF. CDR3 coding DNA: TGCGCCAGCAGCCAGGGACATAACACCGGGGAGCTGTTTTTT.

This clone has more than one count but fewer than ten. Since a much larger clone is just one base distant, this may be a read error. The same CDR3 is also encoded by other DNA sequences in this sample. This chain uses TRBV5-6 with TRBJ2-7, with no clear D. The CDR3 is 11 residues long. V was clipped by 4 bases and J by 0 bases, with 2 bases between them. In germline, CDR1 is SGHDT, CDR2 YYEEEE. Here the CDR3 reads CASSVSYEQYF. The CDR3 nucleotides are TGTGCCAGCAGCGTCTCCTACGAGCAGTACTTC.

The CDR3 loop reads CASSELGAYVDYQPQHF. For the CDR3, the DNA is TGTGCCAGCAGTGAACTAGGCGCCTACGTGGATTATCAGCCCCAGCATTTT. V usage is TRBV6-1 and J usage is TRBJ1-5; D gene ambiguous. This CDR3 contains 17 residues. The germline CDR1 and CDR2 sequences are MNHNS and SASEGT. Trimming removed 2 bases from V and 5 bases from J, with 19 bases in between.

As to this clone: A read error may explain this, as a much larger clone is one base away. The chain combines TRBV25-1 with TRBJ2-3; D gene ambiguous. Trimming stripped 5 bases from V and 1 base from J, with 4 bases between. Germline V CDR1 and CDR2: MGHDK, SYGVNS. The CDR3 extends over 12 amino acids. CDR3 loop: CASSLGTDTQYF. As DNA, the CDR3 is TGTGCCAGCAGTTTAGGCACAGATACGCAGTATTTT.

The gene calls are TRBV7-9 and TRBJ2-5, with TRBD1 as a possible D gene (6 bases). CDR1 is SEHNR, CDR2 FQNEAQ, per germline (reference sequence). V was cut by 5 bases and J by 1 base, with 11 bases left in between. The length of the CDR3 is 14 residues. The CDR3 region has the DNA TGTGCCAGCAGCCTAACAGGGCCCCAAGAGACCCAGTACTTC. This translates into CASSLTGPQETQYF.

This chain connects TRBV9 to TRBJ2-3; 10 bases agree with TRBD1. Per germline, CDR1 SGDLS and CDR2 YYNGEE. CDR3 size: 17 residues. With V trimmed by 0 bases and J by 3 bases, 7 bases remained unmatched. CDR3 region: CASSVAHGQGGTDTQYF. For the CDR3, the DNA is TGTGCCAGCAGCGTAGCTCACGGACAGGGGGGAACAGATACGCAGTATTTT.

The CDR3, as DNA: TGTGCCATCAGTGGGACTGGAGGGGGCCGTAAACTCAATGAGCAGTTCTTC. Amino acids: CAISGTGGGRKLNEQFF. This chain links TRBV10-3 with TRBJ2-1; a possible D gene is TRBD1 (7 bases). This CDR3 has 17 amino acids. V lost 4 bases to trimming and J lost 6 bases, with 22 bases between them. Per germline, CDR1 ENHRY and CDR2 SYGVKD.

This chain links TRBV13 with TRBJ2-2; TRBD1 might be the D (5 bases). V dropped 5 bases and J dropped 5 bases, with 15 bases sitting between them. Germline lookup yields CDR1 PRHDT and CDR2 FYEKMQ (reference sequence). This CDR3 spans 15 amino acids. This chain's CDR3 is CASSHVQGLTGELFF. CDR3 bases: TGTGCCAGCAGCCATGTTCAGGGCCTAACCGGGGAGCTGTTTTTT.

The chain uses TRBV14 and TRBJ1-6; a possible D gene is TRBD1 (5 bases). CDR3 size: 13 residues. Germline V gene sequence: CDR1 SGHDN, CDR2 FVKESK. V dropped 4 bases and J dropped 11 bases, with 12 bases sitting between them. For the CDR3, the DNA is TGTGCCAGCAGCCGGACAAAACTGACACCCCTCCACTTT. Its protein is CASSRTKLTPLHF.

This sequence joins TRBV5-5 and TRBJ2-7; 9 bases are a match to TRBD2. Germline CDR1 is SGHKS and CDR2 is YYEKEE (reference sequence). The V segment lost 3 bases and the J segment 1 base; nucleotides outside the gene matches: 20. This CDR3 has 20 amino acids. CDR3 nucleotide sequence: TGTGCCAGCAGCTGGAGGAGGCGGGAGGGTCTTGACACCCCTTCCTACGAGCAGTACTTC. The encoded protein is CASSWRRREGLDTPSYEQYF.

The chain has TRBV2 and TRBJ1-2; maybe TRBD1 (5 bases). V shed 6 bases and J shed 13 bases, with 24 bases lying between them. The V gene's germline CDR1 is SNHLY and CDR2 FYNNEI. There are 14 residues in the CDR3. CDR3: CASSRGNTPFGSTF. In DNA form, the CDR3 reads TGTGCCAGCAGCCGGGGCAACACGCCCTTCGGGAGCACCTTC.

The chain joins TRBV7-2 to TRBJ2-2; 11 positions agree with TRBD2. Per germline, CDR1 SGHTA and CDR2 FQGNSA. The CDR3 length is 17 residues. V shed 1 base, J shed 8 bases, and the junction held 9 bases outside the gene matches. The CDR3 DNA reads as TGTGCCAGCAGCTTAGTCCTAGCGGGGGGAACAGGTGGGGAGCTGTTTTTT. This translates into CASSLVLAGGTGGELFF.

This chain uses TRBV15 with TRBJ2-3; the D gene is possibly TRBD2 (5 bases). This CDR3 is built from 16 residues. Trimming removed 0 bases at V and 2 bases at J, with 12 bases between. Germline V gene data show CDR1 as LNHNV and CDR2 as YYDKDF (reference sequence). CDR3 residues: CATSRESGENTDTQYF. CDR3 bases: TGTGCCACCAGCAGAGAGAGCGGAGAGAACACAGATACGCAGTATTTT. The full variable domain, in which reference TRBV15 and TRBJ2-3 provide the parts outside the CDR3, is DAMVIQNPRYQVTQFGKPVTLSCSQTLNHNVMYWYQQKSSQAPKLLFHYYDKDFNNEADTPDNFQSRRPNTSFCFLDIRSPGLGDTAMYLCATSRESGENTDTQYFGPGTRLTVL.

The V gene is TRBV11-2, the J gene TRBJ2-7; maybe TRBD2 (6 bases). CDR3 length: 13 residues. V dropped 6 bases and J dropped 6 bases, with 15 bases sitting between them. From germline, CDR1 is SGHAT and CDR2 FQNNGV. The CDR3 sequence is CASRDTGAGEQYF. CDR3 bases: TGTGCCAGCAGGGATACGGGAGCCGGCGAGCAGTACTTC.

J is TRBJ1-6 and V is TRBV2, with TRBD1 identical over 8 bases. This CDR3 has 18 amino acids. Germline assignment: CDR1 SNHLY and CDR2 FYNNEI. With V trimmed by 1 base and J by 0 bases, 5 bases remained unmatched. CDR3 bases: TGTGCCAGCAGTGAAGAGATTGACAGGGGCTCCTATAATTCACCCCTCCACTTT. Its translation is CASSEEIDRGSYNSPLHF. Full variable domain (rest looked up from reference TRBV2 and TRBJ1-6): EPEVTQTPSHQVTQMGQEVILRCVPISNHLYFYWYRQILGQKVEFLVSFYNNEISEKSEIFDDQFSVERPDGSNFTLKIRSTKLEDSAMYFCASSEEIDRGSYNSPLHFGNGTRLTVT.

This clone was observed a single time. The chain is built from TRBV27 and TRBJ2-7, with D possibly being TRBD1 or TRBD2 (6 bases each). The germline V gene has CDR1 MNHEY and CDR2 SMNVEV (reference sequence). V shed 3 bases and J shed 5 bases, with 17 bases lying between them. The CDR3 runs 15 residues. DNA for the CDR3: TGTGCCAGCAGTTTTTCCCTCAAGGGGGGTAACGAGCAGTACTTC. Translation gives CASSFSLKGGNEQYF.

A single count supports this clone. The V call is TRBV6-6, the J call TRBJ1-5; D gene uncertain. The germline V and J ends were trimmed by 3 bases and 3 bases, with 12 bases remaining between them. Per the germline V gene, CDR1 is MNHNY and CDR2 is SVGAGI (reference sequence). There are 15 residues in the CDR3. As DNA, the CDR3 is TGTGCCAGCAGTTATCTTTGGGCCGACAATCAGCCCCAGCATTTT. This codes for CASSYLWADNQPQHF.

The CDR3 DNA is TGTGCCAGCAGTTTATTTGTCAGCAGCACCCAAGAGACCCAGTACTTC. It codes for CASSLFVSSTQETQYF. The chain joins TRBV28 to TRBJ2-5; D is ambiguous. The CDR3 has 16 residues. The ends were cut back, 1 base at V and 1 base at J, with 13 bases in the middle. Germline values: CDR1 MDHEN, CDR2 SYDVKM.

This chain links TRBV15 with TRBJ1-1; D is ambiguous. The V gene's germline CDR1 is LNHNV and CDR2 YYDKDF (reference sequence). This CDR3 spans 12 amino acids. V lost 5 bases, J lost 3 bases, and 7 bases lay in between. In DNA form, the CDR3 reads TGTGCCACCAGCGGTGGATACACTGAAGCTTTCTTT. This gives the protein CATSGGYTEAFF.